The 27 T cell receptor beta chains given below trace back to one sample, sequenced in a study of blood T cell repertoires in COVID-19. Sequenced by immunoSEQ multiplex PCR; TCRdb stores in-frame clones only, minus some. The sample holds nearly 350,000 clones, around four fifths seen once. Sample: peripheral blood. The receptors were sampled from a man aged 30 to 39 with active or convalescent COVID-19.

V gene TRBV19 combines with J gene TRBJ2-2; a possible D gene is TRBD2 (5 bases). Trimming cost V 10 bases and J 3 bases, with 15 bases left between them. This CDR3 has 14 residues. Germline V gives CDR1 LNHDA, CDR2 SQIVND (reference sequence). The DNA of the CDR3 is TGTGCCACTTGGACTCTTGATTACACCGGGGAGCTGTTTTTT. This gives the protein CATWTLDYTGELFF.

The chain couples TRBV6-5 to TRBJ2-3; D possibly corresponds to TRBD1 (6 bases). Germline V gene sequence: CDR1 MNHEY, CDR2 SVGAGI. V lost 6 bases and J 4 bases, leaving 17 bases between the germline ends. This CDR3 comprises 15 residues. CDR3 bases: TGTGCCAGCAGCGGGACACCCACCCCCCCAGATACGCAGTATTTT. It is translated as CASSGTPTPPDTQYF.

The chain recombines TRBV4-1 with TRBJ2-1, with 8 bases lining up with TRBD2. Trimming at V came to 1 base and at J to 6 bases, leaving 5 bases not matched to a gene. Germline-derived CDR1 and CDR2 are MGHRA and YSYEKL. The CDR3 covers 15 residues. The DNA for the CDR3 is TGCGCCAGCAGCCAAGGGACTAGCTATGTCAATGAGCAGTTCTTC. Residues: CASSQGTSYVNEQFF.

This clone was recorded only once. The chain recombines TRBV4-1 with TRBJ1-1; no firm D call. This CDR3 spans 15 amino acids. V dropped 0 bases and J dropped 0 bases, with 8 bases sitting between them. From germline, CDR1 is MGHRA and CDR2 YSYEKL. CDR3 loop: CASSQEPGLNTEAFF. The CDR3 nucleotides read TGCGCCAGCAGCCAAGAGCCGGGGTTGAACACTGAAGCTTTCTTT.

This rearrangement joins TRBV15 to TRBJ2-1, with TRBD2 matching 9 bases. This CDR3 contains 16 residues. CDR1 is LNHNV, CDR2 YYDKDF, per germline (reference sequence). V trimming: 4 bases; J trimming: 6 bases; junction bases outside the gene matches: 10. The CDR3 DNA reads as TGTGCCACCAGCAAGGTTTTCGGAGCGGGAGGCAATGAGCAGTTCTTC. Its translation is CATSKVFGAGGNEQFF.

This rearrangement joins TRBV19 to TRBJ1-4; D perhaps matches TRBD1 (6 bases). V dropped 2 bases and J dropped 7 bases, with 11 bases sitting between them. Germline V gene data show CDR1 as LNHDA and CDR2 as SQIVND (reference sequence). This CDR3 comprises 14 residues. The CDR3 reads CASSIRQGSEKLFF. The CDR3 DNA reads as TGTGCCAGTAGTATAAGGCAGGGGTCTGAAAAACTGTTTTTT.

The V call is TRBV29-1, the J call TRBJ2-2, with D possibly TRBD1 on 5 matching bases. The CDR3 is made up of 13 amino acids. Trimming took off 5 bases at V and 1 base at J, with 8 bases between the two ends. Germline CDR1 and CDR2: SQVTM and ANQGSEA. Here the CDR3 reads CSVHQGNTGELFF. CDR3 coding DNA: TGCAGCGTTCATCAGGGGAACACCGGGGAGCTGTTTTTT.

This rearrangement joins TRBV19 to TRBJ1-3; 7 positions match TRBD1. Germline-derived CDR1 and CDR2 are LNHDA and SQIVND (reference sequence). This CDR3 has 15 amino acids. V lost 4 bases to trimming and J lost 6 bases; unmatched junction nucleotides: 9. The CDR3 loop reads CASSKEGARENTIYF. CDR3 DNA: TGTGCCAGTAGTAAGGAGGGGGCGAGAGAAAACACCATATATTTT.

The rearrangement joins TRBV5-1 to TRBJ2-7, with a weak D call TRBD1 (6 bases). CDR1 and CDR2 (germline): SGHRS, YFSETQ. The length of the CDR3 is 15 residues. The germline V and J ends were trimmed by 4 bases and 6 bases, with 20 bases remaining between them. The CDR3: CASSQSPQGRGEQYF. The CDR3 DNA sequence: TGCGCCAGCAGCCAGAGTCCACAGGGAAGGGGCGAGCAGTACTTC.

The chain uses TRBV2 and TRBJ1-4; TRBD1 matches 9 bases. The CDR3 contains 13 residues. V lost 6 bases, J lost 8 bases, and 4 bases stayed unmatched. Germline V gene sequence: CDR1 SNHLY, CDR2 FYNNEI. In DNA, the CDR3 is TGTGCCAGCAGACTGGACAGGGGCGAAAAACTGTTTTTT. It encodes CASRLDRGEKLFF.

This chain connects TRBV18 to TRBJ1-2, with D perhaps TRBD1 (5 bases). V was pared by 5 bases and J by 8 bases, with 15 bases between. Germline CDR1 KGHSH, CDR2 LQKENI. The CDR3 loop spans 13 amino acids. The chain's CDR3 is CASSSTGPEGYTF. The CDR3 DNA is TGTGCCAGCTCATCTACAGGTCCAGAAGGCTACACCTTC.

The rearrangement links TRBV19 to TRBJ2-3; 10 positions match TRBD1. CDR1 LNHDA and CDR2 SQIVND come from the germline V gene (reference sequence). V lost 10 bases and J lost 4; bases outside the gene matches: 14. The CDR3 totals 16 residues. Written as DNA, the CDR3 is TGTGCCACTCAACCGGGACAGGGGACCCACTCAGATACGCAGTATTTT. This translates into CATQPGQGTHSDTQYF.

J is TRBJ2-7 and V is TRBV27; the match to TRBD1 covers 8 bases. The CDR3 loop spans 14 amino acids. Germline loops: CDR1 MNHEY, CDR2 SMNVEV (reference sequence). J was trimmed by 2 bases and V by 6 bases; bases with no gene match: 6. CDR3 sequence (DNA): TGTGCCAGCAGCCTCGGACAGGGACCCTACGAGCAGTACTTC. This gives the protein CASSLGQGPYEQYF.

The chain joins TRBV24-1 to TRBJ1-5, with 8 nucleotides matching TRBD1. The CDR3 consists of 15 residues. Germline loops: CDR1 KGHDR, CDR2 SFDVKD. With 5 bases clipped from V and 3 bases from J, the junction kept 5 bases outside the gene matches. CDR3 nucleotide sequence: TGTGCCACCAGTGGGGCAGGGGGCAACAATCAGCCCCAGCATTTT. It is translated as CATSGAGGNNQPQHF.

This CDR3 reads CASSKSDYTGGGSDTQYF. CDR3 bases: TGCGCCAGCAGCAAGTCAGACTATACAGGGGGCGGATCAGATACGCAGTATTTT. The rearrangement uses TRBV5-1 and TRBJ2-3; 9 bases match TRBD1. From germline, CDR1 is SGHRS and CDR2 YFSETQ. Trimming took 4 bases from V and 4 from J; bases not matched to a gene: 16. The CDR3 sequence is 18 residues long.

The chain couples TRBV6-5 to TRBJ2-3; D is possibly TRBD1 (6 bases). Germline values: CDR1 MNHEY, CDR2 SVGAGI. The CDR3 has 13 residues. Trimming took 6 bases from V and 1 from J, leaving 8 bases between them. The CDR3 loop reads CASRGTRTDTQYF. In DNA form, the CDR3 reads TGTGCCAGCAGGGGGACACGCACAGATACGCAGTATTTT.

The chain has TRBV24-1 and TRBJ2-1; 9 bases are a match to TRBD2. Germline lookup yields CDR1 KGHDR and CDR2 SFDVKD. J was trimmed by 4 bases and V by 0 bases; bases with no gene match: 3. The length of the CDR3 is 16 residues. This CDR3 is CATSDLGGGEYNEQFF. The CDR3 DNA follows: TGTGCCACCAGTGATTTGGGCGGGGGGGAGTACAATGAGCAGTTCTTC.

The V and J genes are TRBV7-9 and TRBJ2-1, with D unclear. Germline lookup yields CDR1 SEHNR and CDR2 FQNEAQ (reference sequence). The CDR3 sequence is 14 residues long. Trimming cost V 3 bases and J 0 bases, with 6 bases left between them. CDR3 loop: CASSFGSSYNEQFF. The DNA for the CDR3 is TGTGCCAGCAGCTTCGGGTCCTCCTACAATGAGCAGTTCTTC.

V and J are TRBV5-1 and TRBJ1-4; the D is unclear. The CDR3 consists of 14 residues. Germline V gives CDR1 SGHRS, CDR2 YFSETQ. Deletions cut 7 bases from V and 3 bases from J, with 13 bases between. The CDR3 is CASGGGSSNEKLFF. In nucleotides, the CDR3 is TGCGCCAGCGGCGGAGGGAGCTCTAATGAAAAACTGTTTTTT.

There are a few counts of this clone. The chain uses TRBV5-6 and TRBJ1-1; 7 nucleotides line up with TRBD1. The CDR3 runs to 14 residues. The V gene end was trimmed by 4 bases and the J gene end by 7 bases; junction bases not matched to a gene: 10. Germline V gene lookup returns CDR1 SGHDT and CDR2 YYEEEE. The CDR3 region is CASSTGTERIEAFF. Here the CDR3 DNA reads TGTGCCAGCAGCACCGGGACAGAACGGATTGAAGCTTTCTTT.

The J gene is TRBJ2-3, the V gene TRBV5-1; a possible D gene is TRBD2 (5 bases). CDR3 length: 14 amino acids. Trimming removed 4 bases from V and 3 bases from J, with 12 bases in between. Germline CDR1 is SGHRS and CDR2 is YFSETQ. The CDR3 bases are TGCGCCAGCAGCCTCCGGGGAATGACAGATACGCAGTATTTT. It specifies CASSLRGMTDTQYF.

This clone has just one count. V and J are TRBV6-5 and TRBJ1-6; D unclear. Trimming took off 6 bases at V and 17 bases at J, with 26 bases between the two ends. This CDR3 region has 15 residues. From germline, CDR1 is MNHEY and CDR2 SVGAGI. CDR3 sequence reads: CASRRQREILDPFHF. CDR3 sequence (DNA): TGTGCCAGCAGGAGACAAAGGGAGATTCTTGATCCTTTCCACTTT.

This rearrangement joins TRBV5-1 to TRBJ2-3; 10 positions agree with TRBD2. The CDR3 is made up of 16 amino acids. Trimming at V came to 0 bases and at J to 0 bases, leaving 1 base not matched to a gene. CDR1 SGHRS and CDR2 YFSETQ come from the germline V gene. CDR3: CASSLASGGSTDTQYF. In nucleotides, the CDR3 is TGCGCCAGCAGCTTGGCTAGCGGGGGTAGCACAGATACGCAGTATTTT.

This clone was detected a few times. The J gene is TRBJ2-7, the V gene TRBV4-1, with D maybe TRBD1 (6 bases). The CDR3 has 16 amino acids. Deletions cut 0 bases from V and 1 base from J, with 13 bases between. Germline V gives CDR1 MGHRA, CDR2 YSYEKL. This CDR3 is CASSQDKGTRSYEQYF. The CDR3 nucleotides are TGCGCCAGCAGCCAAGATAAGGGGACACGGTCCTACGAGCAGTACTTC.

CDR3 sequence: CASSIEEGRSTDTQYF. The CDR3 nucleotides are TGTGCCAGTAGTATAGAGGAGGGGAGAAGCACAGATACGCAGTATTTT. The chain uses TRBV19 and TRBJ2-3, with a weak D call TRBD2 (6 bases). The CDR3 spans 16 residues. Germline values: CDR1 LNHDA, CDR2 SQIVND (reference sequence). Trimming took off 0 bases at V and 0 bases at J, with 10 bases between the two ends.

V gene TRBV9 combines with J gene TRBJ2-1; 8 bases match TRBD2. Trimming took 3 bases from V and 7 from J; bases not matched to a gene: 6. The CDR3 has 14 amino acids. CDR1 is SGDLS and CDR2 is YYNGEE in the germline V gene. The DNA for the CDR3 is TGTGCCAGCAGCGCGGGGGGGCTCGAGAATGAGCAGTTCTTC. Its translation: CASSAGGLENEQFF.

The rearrangement links TRBV20-1 to TRBJ2-1; tentatively, D is TRBD2 (5 bases). Germline CDR1 reads DFQATT; CDR2 reads SNEGSKA (reference sequence). CDR3 size: 11 residues. V lost 5 bases to trimming and J lost 9 bases, with 11 bases between them. This CDR3 is CSAVRSGEQFF. The DNA for the CDR3 is TGCAGTGCTGTCCGAAGCGGTGAGCAGTTCTTC.